This TCR beta chain is drawn from a study of siplizumab effects on memory and regulatory T cells. The table came from immunoSEQ multiplex PCR; TCRdb's copy has only in-frame clones and leaves some out. The sample has thousands of clones; more than 60% are singletons. The CDR3 loop spans 12 amino acids. Trimming removed 2 bases from V and 5 bases from J, with 4 bases in between. CDR1 and CDR2 (germline): SEHNR, FQNEAQ (reference sequence). The receptor's source is a human donor in good health. Sequencing was carried out using effector memory CD8+ T cells sorted from blood. Subset: unstimulated CD8+ effector memory T cells. This chain joins TRBV7-9 and TRBJ1-5; no clear D. CDR3 in DNA: TGTGCCAGCAGCTTAATGGATCAGCCCCAGCATTTT. The encoded protein is CASSLMDQPQHF.